A selection of T cell receptor beta chains follows, all from one sample in a study of T cell responses to AZD1222 COVID-19 vaccine. Repertoires were generated with immunoSEQ multiplex PCR, while TCRdb's copy carries only in-frame clones and drops some. The sample contains some 130,000 clones, almost 85% of which appear only once. The sequencing used peripheral blood, collected 28 days after the second dose of the MenACWY control vaccine. Receptor source: an adult who received the MenACWY meningococcal vaccine as a control. Both conserved end residues are part of each CDR3. The order of the fields is V gene, D gene, clone size, J gene, CDR3 DNA, CDR3 protein. The D gene is left open where the match is weak. Expanded clones are given a class, and other clones once, few, many or no size at all.

v_call: TRBV7-9
d_call: TRBD2
clone_size: .
j_call: TRBJ2-5
cdr3_nt: TGTGCCAGCAGCTTAGGACTAGCGGGAGGGCCCCAAGAGACCCAGTACTTC
cdr3_aa: CASSLGLAGGPQETQYF

v_call: TRBV15
d_call: .
clone_size: once
j_call: TRBJ1-4
cdr3_nt: TGTGCCACCAGCATGGCGGGGGCGTGGGAAAAACTGTTTTTT
cdr3_aa: CATSMAGAWEKLFF

v_call: TRBV2
d_call: TRBD1
clone_size: .
j_call: TRBJ2-3
cdr3_nt: TGTGCCAGCATCTTAAGTCTTGACAGGGGGCAAGATACGCAGTATTTT
cdr3_aa: CASILSLDRGQDTQYF

v_call: TRBV30
d_call: TRBD2
clone_size: .
j_call: TRBJ2-1
cdr3_nt: TGTGCCTGGAGTGTACTGGGAAGCGGGAGATACAATGAGCAGTTCTTC
cdr3_aa: CAWSVLGSGRYNEQFF

v_call: TRBV19
d_call: .
clone_size: .
j_call: TRBJ2-3
cdr3_nt: TGTGCCAGTAGTATCCCCCCCGGCACAGATACGCAGTATTTT
cdr3_aa: CASSIPPGTDTQYF

v_call: TRBV7-8
d_call: TRBD1
clone_size: .
j_call: TRBJ1-4
cdr3_nt: TGTGCCAGCAGCTTAGGGGGACAGGCACTCTCTAATGAAAAACTGTTTTTT
cdr3_aa: CASSLGGQALSNEKLFF

v_call: TRBV4-2
d_call: .
clone_size: .
j_call: TRBJ1-5
cdr3_nt: TGTGCCAGCAGCCAAGATACGAGGCATCAGCCCCAGCATTTT
cdr3_aa: CASSQDTRHQPQHF

v_call: TRBV9
d_call: TRBD1
clone_size: .
j_call: TRBJ1-2
cdr3_nt: TGTGCCAGCAGCGGCACAGGGGGTGATTTCTATGGCTACACCTTC
cdr3_aa: CASSGTGGDFYGYTF

v_call: TRBV25-1
d_call: .
clone_size: .
j_call: TRBJ2-1
cdr3_nt: TGTGCCAGCAGTGACCCAGGCAATGAGCAGTTCTTC
cdr3_aa: CASSDPGNEQFF

v_call: TRBV11-3
d_call: TRBD2
clone_size: .
j_call: TRBJ2-1
cdr3_nt: TGTGCCAGCAGCTTAGACGGGGGGGCCTACAATGAGCAGTTCTTC
cdr3_aa: CASSLDGGAYNEQFF

v_call: TRBV5-6
d_call: .
clone_size: once
j_call: TRBJ1-6
cdr3_nt: TGTGCCAGCAGCCACCTGGACCCGGGACTCCCTTCACCCCTCCACTTT
cdr3_aa: CASSHLDPGLPSPLHF

v_call: TRBV5-1
d_call: .
clone_size: .
j_call: TRBJ2-5
cdr3_nt: TGCGCCCGCAGCTTCTGGGGGACCTTACAAGAGACCCAGTACTTC
cdr3_aa: CARSFWGTLQETQYF

v_call: TRBV10-3
d_call: .
clone_size: .
j_call: TRBJ2-7
cdr3_nt: TGTGCCATCAGTGAGCCCCACTCGGCTACTCCGCCGTACTTC
cdr3_aa: CAISEPHSATPPYF

v_call: TRBV7-3
d_call: .
clone_size: .
j_call: TRBJ2-3
cdr3_nt: TGTGCCAGCAGCCGGTTGCCCGGGAGCCTGGGAAGGGATACGCAGTATTTT
cdr3_aa: CASSRLPGSLGRDTQYF

v_call: TRBV5-1
d_call: .
clone_size: .
j_call: TRBJ1-2
cdr3_nt: TGCGCCAGCAGCCCCATACAGGCCACCTCAAACTATGGCTACACCTTC
cdr3_aa: CASSPIQATSNYGYTF

v_call: TRBV19
d_call: .
clone_size: .
j_call: TRBJ2-5
cdr3_nt: TGTGCCAGTAGTATGGGGCAGACACAAGAGACCCAGTACTTC
cdr3_aa: CASSMGQTQETQYF

v_call: TRBV30
d_call: .
clone_size: .
j_call: TRBJ2-1
cdr3_nt: TGTGCCTGGAGTCCTAGGAATGAGCAGTTCTTC
cdr3_aa: CAWSPRNEQFF

v_call: TRBV18
d_call: TRBD1
clone_size: .
j_call: TRBJ1-1
cdr3_nt: TGTGCCAGCTCACCACCGTTGGGACAGGGGGCGAGCACTGAAGCTTTCTTT
cdr3_aa: CASSPPLGQGASTEAFF

v_call: TRBV11-2
d_call: TRBD1
clone_size: .
j_call: TRBJ1-6
cdr3_nt: TGTGCCAGCAGCTTAGCCCGACAGGGGCGAGGTTCACCCCTCCACTTT
cdr3_aa: CASSLARQGRGSPLHF

v_call: TRBV30
d_call: .
clone_size: .
j_call: TRBJ2-2
cdr3_nt: TGTGCCTGGAATGGGGAGAGGGAGCTGTTTTTT
cdr3_aa: CAWNGERELFF

v_call: TRBV18
d_call: .
clone_size: .
j_call: TRBJ1-5
cdr3_nt: TGTGCCAGCTCACCACAGGGATACAATCAGCCCCAGCATTTT
cdr3_aa: CASSPQGYNQPQHF

v_call: TRBV14
d_call: TRBD1
clone_size: .
j_call: TRBJ1-6
cdr3_nt: TGTGCCAGCAGACCTACAGGGGGCAACCAGAATTCACCCCTCCACTTT
cdr3_aa: CASRPTGGNQNSPLHF

v_call: TRBV6-5
d_call: .
clone_size: .
j_call: TRBJ1-6
cdr3_nt: TGTGCCAGCAGTCCCTCAGGGGCGGATAATTCACCCCTCCACTTT
cdr3_aa: CASSPSGADNSPLHF

v_call: TRBV30
d_call: .
clone_size: .
j_call: TRBJ2-5
cdr3_nt: TGTGCCTGGAGCGGGCCTGGAGAGACCCAGTACTTC
cdr3_aa: CAWSGPGETQYF

v_call: TRBV4-2
d_call: TRBD2
clone_size: few
j_call: TRBJ2-5
cdr3_nt: TGTGCCAGCGCGGGGGCGCGGGGGGGCTTCCAAGAGACCCAGTACTTC
cdr3_aa: CASAGARGGFQETQYF

v_call: TRBV5-1
d_call: .
clone_size: once
j_call: TRBJ1-3
cdr3_nt: TGCGCCAGCGGCCCAGGGGAGGCTTACGGAAACACCATATATTTT
cdr3_aa: CASGPGEAYGNTIYF

v_call: TRBV28
d_call: .
clone_size: few
j_call: TRBJ1-5
cdr3_nt: TGTGCCAGCAGTCAGGACATTGGGGGGGAAGGTCAGCCCCAGCATTTT
cdr3_aa: CASSQDIGGEGQPQHF

v_call: TRBV9
d_call: TRBD2
clone_size: .
j_call: TRBJ2-2
cdr3_nt: TGTGCCAGCAGCGTAGAGGTGGGAGGGAGCACCGGGGAGCTGTTTTTT
cdr3_aa: CASSVEVGGSTGELFF

v_call: TRBV29-1
d_call: .
clone_size: .
j_call: TRBJ1-6
cdr3_nt: TGCAGCGCCAAGGGTGAGGGCAATTCACCCCTCCACTTT
cdr3_aa: CSAKGEGNSPLHF

v_call: TRBV18
d_call: TRBD2
clone_size: .
j_call: TRBJ2-7
cdr3_nt: TGTGCCAGCTCACCACTTCGACTAGCGGATACGGGGGAGCAGTACTTC
cdr3_aa: CASSPLRLADTGEQYF

v_call: TRBV27
d_call: TRBD2
clone_size: .
j_call: TRBJ2-1
cdr3_nt: TGTGCCAGCAGTTCATTACTAGCGGGGAATTACAATGAGCAGTTCTTC
cdr3_aa: CASSSLLAGNYNEQFF

v_call: TRBV27
d_call: TRBD1
clone_size: .
j_call: TRBJ2-3
cdr3_nt: TGTGCCAGCAGCTTGGACAGGGGCGCCCCCGGTACGCAGTATTTT
cdr3_aa: CASSLDRGAPGTQYF

v_call: TRBV18
d_call: .
clone_size: .
j_call: TRBJ1-2
cdr3_nt: TGTGCCAGCTCACCACAGGCTGAGGGGCAGGCGGAAGGCTACACCTTC
cdr3_aa: CASSPQAEGQAEGYTF

v_call: TRBV5-8
d_call: TRBD2
clone_size: .
j_call: TRBJ2-1
cdr3_nt: TGTGCCAGCAGCCCGGGACTAGCAGTCAATGAGCAGTTCTTC
cdr3_aa: CASSPGLAVNEQFF

v_call: TRBV5-4
d_call: .
clone_size: .
j_call: TRBJ2-3
cdr3_nt: TGTGCCAGCAGCTTGGTCCAGGGCACAGATACGCAGTATTTT
cdr3_aa: CASSLVQGTDTQYF

v_call: TRBV5-1
d_call: TRBD2
clone_size: .
j_call: TRBJ2-3
cdr3_nt: TGCGCCAGCAGCTTGGCTGGTAGCGGGAGGGGAGGGACGCAGTATTTT
cdr3_aa: CASSLAGSGRGGTQYF

v_call: TRBV14
d_call: TRBD1
clone_size: .
j_call: TRBJ1-6
cdr3_nt: TGTGCCAGCAGCAAAGGTGGGACAGGGGGTTCACCCCTCCACTTT
cdr3_aa: CASSKGGTGGSPLHF

v_call: TRBV4-1
d_call: TRBD2
clone_size: many
j_call: TRBJ2-5
cdr3_nt: TGCGCCAGCAGCCAAGATCTAACTAGCGGTCAAGAGACCCAGTACTTC
cdr3_aa: CASSQDLTSGQETQYF

v_call: TRBV6-5
d_call: .
clone_size: .
j_call: TRBJ1-2
cdr3_nt: TGTGCCAGCAGCCAATCGACAGAGACAGAAGGCTACACCTTC
cdr3_aa: CASSQSTETEGYTF

v_call: TRBV27
d_call: .
clone_size: few
j_call: TRBJ1-2
cdr3_nt: TGTGCCAGCAGTCCCCTGGGGCTCGGGGGCTACACCTTC
cdr3_aa: CASSPLGLGGYTF

v_call: TRBV5-1
d_call: .
clone_size: .
j_call: TRBJ2-1
cdr3_nt: TGCGCCAGCAGCTCCCTTCCGATGGGGGGACAATCCTACAATGAGCAGTTCTTC
cdr3_aa: CASSSLPMGGQSYNEQFF

v_call: TRBV7-9
d_call: .
clone_size: few
j_call: TRBJ1-2
cdr3_nt: TGTGCCAGCAGCTATGGGACCCTCTATGGCTACACCTTC
cdr3_aa: CASSYGTLYGYTF

v_call: TRBV6-6
d_call: .
clone_size: .
j_call: TRBJ1-1
cdr3_nt: TGTGCCAGCAGTTACTCAGGGGAGGCGGCTGAAGCTTTCTTT
cdr3_aa: CASSYSGEAAEAFF